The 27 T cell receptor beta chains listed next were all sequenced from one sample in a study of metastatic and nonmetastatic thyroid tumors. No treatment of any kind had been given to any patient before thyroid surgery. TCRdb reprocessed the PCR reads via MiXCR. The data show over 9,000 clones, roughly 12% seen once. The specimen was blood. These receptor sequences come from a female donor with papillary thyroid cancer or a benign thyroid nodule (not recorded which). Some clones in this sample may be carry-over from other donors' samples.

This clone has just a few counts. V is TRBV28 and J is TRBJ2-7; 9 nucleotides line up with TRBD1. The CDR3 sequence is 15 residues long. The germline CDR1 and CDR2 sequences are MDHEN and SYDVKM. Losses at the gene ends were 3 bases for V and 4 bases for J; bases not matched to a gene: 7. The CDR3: CASSLGSQGAYEQYF. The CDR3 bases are TGTGCCAGCAGTTTGGGTTCACAGGGGGCGTACGAGCAGTACTTC.

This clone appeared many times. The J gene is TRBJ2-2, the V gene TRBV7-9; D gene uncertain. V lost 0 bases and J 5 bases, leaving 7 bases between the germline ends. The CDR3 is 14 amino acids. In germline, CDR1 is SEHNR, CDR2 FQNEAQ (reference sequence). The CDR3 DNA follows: TGTGCCAGCAGCTTAGCCCCTAGAACCGGGGAGCTGTTTTTT. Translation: CASSLAPRTGELFF.

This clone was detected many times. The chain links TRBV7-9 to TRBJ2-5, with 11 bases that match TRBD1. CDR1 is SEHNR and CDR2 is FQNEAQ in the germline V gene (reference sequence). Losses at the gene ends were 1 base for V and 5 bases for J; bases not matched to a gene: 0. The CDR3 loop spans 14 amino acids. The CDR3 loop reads CASSLGTGGETQYF. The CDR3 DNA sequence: TGTGCCAGCAGCTTAGGGACAGGGGGCGAGACCCAGTACTTC.

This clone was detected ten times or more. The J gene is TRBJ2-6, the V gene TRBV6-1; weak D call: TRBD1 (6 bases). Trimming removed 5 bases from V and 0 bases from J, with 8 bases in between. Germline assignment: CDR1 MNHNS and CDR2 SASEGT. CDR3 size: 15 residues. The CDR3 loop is CASSSGHSGANVLTF. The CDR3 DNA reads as TGTGCCAGCAGTTCGGGACACTCTGGGGCCAACGTCCTGACTTTC.

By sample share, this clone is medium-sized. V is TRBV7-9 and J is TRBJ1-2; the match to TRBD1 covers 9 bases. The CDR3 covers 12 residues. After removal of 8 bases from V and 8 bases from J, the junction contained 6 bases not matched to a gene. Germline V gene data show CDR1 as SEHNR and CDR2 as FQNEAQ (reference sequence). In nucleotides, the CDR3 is TGTGCCAGCGGGACAGGGACGGGGGGCTACACCTTC. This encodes CASGTGTGGYTF.

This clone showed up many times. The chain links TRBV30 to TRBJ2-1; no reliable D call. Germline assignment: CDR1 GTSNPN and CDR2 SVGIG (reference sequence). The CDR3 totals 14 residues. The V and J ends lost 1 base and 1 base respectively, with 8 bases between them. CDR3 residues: CAWSEGRSYNEQFF. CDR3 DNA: TGTGCCTGGAGTGAGGGTAGGTCCTACAATGAGCAGTTCTTC.

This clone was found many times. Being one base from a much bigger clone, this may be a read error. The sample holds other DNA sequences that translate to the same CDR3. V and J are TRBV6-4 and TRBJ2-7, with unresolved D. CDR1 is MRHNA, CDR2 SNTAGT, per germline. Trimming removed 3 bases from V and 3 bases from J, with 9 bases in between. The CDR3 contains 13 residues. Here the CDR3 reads CASSERVRYEQYF. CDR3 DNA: TGTGCCAGCAGTGAACGGGTGCGCTACGAGCAGTACTTC.

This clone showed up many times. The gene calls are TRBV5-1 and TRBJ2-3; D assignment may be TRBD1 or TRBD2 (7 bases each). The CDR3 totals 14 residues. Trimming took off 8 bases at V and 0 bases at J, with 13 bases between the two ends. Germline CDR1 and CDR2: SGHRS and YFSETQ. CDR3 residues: CASLRGGSTDTQYF. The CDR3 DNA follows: TGCGCCAGTCTCAGGGGGGGGAGCACAGATACGCAGTATTTT.

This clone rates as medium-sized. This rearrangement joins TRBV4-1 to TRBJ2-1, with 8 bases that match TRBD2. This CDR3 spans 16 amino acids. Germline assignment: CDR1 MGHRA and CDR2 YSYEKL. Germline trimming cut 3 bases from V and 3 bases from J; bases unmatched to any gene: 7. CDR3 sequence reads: CASSQLGTRSYNEQFF. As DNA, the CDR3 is TGCGCCAGCAGCCAGCTAGGGACTAGGAGCTACAATGAGCAGTTCTTC.

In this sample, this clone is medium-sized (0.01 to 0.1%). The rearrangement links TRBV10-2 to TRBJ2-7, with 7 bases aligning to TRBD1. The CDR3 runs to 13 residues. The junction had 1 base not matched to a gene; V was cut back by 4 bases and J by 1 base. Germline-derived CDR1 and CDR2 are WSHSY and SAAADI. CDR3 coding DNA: TGCGCCAGCAGTGTACAGGGGTCCTACGAGCAGTACTTC. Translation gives CASSVQGSYEQYF.

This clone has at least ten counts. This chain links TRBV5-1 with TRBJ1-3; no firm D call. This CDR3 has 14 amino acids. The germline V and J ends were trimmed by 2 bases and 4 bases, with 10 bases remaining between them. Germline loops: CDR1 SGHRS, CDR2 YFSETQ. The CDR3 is CASSFNSDGNTIYF. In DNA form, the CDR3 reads TGCGCCAGCAGCTTTAACAGTGACGGAAACACCATATATTTT. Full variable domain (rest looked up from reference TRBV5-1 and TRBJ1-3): KAGVTQTPRYLIKTRGQQVTLSCSPISGHRSVSWYQQTPGQGLQFLFEYFSETQRNKGNFPGRFSGRQFSNSRSEMNVSTLELGDSALYLCASSFNSDGNTIYFGEGSWLTVV.

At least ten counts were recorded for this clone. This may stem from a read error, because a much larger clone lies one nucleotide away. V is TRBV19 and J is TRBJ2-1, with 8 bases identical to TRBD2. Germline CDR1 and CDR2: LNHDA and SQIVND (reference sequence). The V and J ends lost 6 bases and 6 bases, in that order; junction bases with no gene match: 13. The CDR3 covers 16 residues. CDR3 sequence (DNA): TGTGCCAGTAGCGGGGGATCAGCGGGGGCGATCAATGAGCAGTTCTTC. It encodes CASSGGSAGAINEQFF.

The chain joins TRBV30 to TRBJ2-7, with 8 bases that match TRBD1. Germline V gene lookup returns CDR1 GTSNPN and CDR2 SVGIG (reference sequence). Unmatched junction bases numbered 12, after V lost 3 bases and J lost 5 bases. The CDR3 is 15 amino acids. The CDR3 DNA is TGTGCCTGGAGCTCCGGGACAGGAGTCTTTCACGAGCAGTACTTC. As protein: CAWSSGTGVFHEQYF.

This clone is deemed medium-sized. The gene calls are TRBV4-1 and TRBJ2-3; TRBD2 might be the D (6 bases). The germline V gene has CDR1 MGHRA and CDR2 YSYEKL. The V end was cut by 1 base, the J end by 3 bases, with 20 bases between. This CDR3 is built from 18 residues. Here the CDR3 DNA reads TGCGCCAGCAGCCAAGTGGGGTTGTGGGCGGGACGGACAGATACGCAGTATTTT. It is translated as CASSQVGLWAGRTDTQYF.

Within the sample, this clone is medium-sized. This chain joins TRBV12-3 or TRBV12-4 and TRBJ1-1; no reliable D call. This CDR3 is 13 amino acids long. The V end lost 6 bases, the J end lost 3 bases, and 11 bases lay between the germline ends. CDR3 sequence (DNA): TGTGCCAGCAGAATCAGGAGGGACACTGAAGCTTTCTTT. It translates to CASRIRRDTEAFF.

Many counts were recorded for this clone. CDR3 coding DNA: TGTGCCATCAGTGAGGGCATCCATGAGCAGTTCTTC. Translated: CAISEGIHEQFF. V is TRBV10-3 and J is TRBJ2-1; no clear D. Trimming stripped 2 bases from V and 8 bases from J, with 7 bases between. This CDR3 comprises 12 residues. The germline V gene encodes CDR1 ENHRY and CDR2 SYGVKD.

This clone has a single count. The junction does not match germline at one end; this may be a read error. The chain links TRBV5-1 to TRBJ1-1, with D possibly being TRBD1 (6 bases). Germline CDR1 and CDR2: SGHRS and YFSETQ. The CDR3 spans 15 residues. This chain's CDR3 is CASSSVTPRGTEAFF. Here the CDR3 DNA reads TGCGCCAGCAGCTCGGTGACCCCCAGGGGCACTGAAGCCTTCTTT.

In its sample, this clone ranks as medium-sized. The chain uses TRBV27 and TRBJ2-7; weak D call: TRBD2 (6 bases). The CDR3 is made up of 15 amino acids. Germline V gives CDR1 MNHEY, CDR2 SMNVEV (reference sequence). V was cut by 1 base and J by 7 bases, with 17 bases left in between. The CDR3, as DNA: TGTGCCAGCAGTTTATTAGGGCGGGAAGGACGGGAGCAGTACTTC. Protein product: CASSLLGREGREQYF.

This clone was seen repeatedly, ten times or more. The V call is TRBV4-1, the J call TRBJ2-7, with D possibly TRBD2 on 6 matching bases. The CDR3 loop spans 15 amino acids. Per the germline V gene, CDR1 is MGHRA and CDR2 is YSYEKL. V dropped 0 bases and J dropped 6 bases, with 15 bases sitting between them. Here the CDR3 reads CASSQDEAAGREQYF. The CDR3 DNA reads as TGCGCCAGCAGCCAAGATGAAGCCGCGGGGCGCGAGCAGTACTTC.

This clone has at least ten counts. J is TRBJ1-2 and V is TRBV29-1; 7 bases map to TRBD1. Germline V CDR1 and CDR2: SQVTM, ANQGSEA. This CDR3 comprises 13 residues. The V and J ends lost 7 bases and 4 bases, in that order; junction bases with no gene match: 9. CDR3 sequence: CSGWTGQSYGYTF. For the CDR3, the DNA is TGCAGCGGGTGGACAGGACAGTCCTATGGCTACACCTTC.

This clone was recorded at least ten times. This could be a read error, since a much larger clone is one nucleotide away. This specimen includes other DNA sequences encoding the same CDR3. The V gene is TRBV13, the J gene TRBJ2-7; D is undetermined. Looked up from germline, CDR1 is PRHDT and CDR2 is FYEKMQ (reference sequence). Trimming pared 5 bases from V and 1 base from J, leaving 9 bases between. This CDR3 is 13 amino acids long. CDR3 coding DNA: TGTGCCAGCAGCCTGCCACTTTCCTACGAGCAGTACTTC. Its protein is CASSLPLSYEQYF.

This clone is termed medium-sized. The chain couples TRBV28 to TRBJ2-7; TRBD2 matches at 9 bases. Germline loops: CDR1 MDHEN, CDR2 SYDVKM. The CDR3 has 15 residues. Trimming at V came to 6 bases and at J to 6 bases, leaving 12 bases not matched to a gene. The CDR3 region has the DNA TGTGCCAGCAGCCCAAGTCGGGGACTAGCTACCGAGCAGTACTTC. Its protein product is CASSPSRGLATEQYF.

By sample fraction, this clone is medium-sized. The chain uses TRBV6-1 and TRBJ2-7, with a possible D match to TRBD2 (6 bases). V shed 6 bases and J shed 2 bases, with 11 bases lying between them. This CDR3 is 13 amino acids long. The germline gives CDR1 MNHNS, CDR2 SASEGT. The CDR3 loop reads CASRSAGPYEQYF. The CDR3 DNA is TGTGCCAGCAGGTCAGCGGGTCCCTACGAGCAGTACTTC.

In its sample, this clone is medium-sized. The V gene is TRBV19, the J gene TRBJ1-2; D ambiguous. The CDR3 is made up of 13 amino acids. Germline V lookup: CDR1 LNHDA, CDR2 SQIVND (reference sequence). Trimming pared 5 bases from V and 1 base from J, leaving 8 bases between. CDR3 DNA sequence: TGTGCCAGTAGTCCCAACGGTAACTATGGCTACACCTTC. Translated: CASSPNGNYGYTF.

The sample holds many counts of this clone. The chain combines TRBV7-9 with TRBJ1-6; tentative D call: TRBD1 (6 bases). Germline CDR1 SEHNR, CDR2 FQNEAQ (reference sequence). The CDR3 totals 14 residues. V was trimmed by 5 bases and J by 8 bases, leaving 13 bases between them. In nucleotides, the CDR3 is TGTGCCAGCAGCAAGACAGGTATCGATTCACCCCTCCACTTT. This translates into CASSKTGIDSPLHF.

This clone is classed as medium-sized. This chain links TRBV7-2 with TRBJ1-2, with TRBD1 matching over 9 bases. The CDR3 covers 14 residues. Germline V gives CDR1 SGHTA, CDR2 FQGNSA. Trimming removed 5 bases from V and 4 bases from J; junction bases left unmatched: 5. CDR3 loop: CASSTDRGPYGYTF. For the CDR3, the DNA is TGTGCCAGCAGCACGGACAGGGGCCCCTATGGCTACACCTTC.

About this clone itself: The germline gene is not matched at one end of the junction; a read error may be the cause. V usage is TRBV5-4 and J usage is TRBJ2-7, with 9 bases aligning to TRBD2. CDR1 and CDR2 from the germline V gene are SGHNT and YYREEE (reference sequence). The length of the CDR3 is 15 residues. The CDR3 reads CVSTLLVAGANEQYF. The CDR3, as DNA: TGTGTCAGCACCTTGTTAGTAGCGGGAGCGAACGAGCAGTACTTC.